The 13 T cell receptor beta chains below all came from one sample that was sequenced in a study of CD8 T cells in ankylosing spondylitis. Via MiXCR, TCRdb re-called the 5' RACE reads, giving one row per CDR3 protein. The table lists around 250,000 distinct CDR3 sequences, 18% of them singletons. Material: blood, either unsorted or a sorted T cell fraction (not recorded which). These receptors originate from a male donor with ankylosing spondylitis or in good health (not recorded which).

This clonotype was seen only a few times. The rearrangement joins TRBV24-1 to TRBJ1-5; D may be TRBD1 (6 bases). This CDR3 comprises 19 residues. The germline CDR1 and CDR2 sequences are KGHDR and SFDVKD. The ends were cut back, 2 bases at V and 4 bases at J, with 23 bases in the middle. This chain's CDR3 is CATSDSRDNILRGNQPQHF. DNA for the CDR3: TGTGCCACCAGTGATTCCCGGGACAACATCCTTAGGGGTAATCAGCCCCAGCATTTT.

The chain has TRBV28 and TRBJ1-5, with 10 bases matching TRBD1. The CDR3 has 17 amino acids. J lost 2 bases, V lost 4 bases, and 8 bases had no gene match. CDR1 and CDR2 (germline): MDHEN, SYDVKM. The CDR3 region is CASSSTATGGGNQPQHF. DNA of the CDR3: TGTGCCAGCAGTTCCACCGCGACAGGGGGCGGCAATCAGCCCCAGCATTTT. The variable domain in full, with the rest retrieved from reference TRBV28 and TRBJ1-5, is DVKVTQSSRYLVKRTGEKVFLECVQDMDHENMFWYRQDPGLGLRLIYFSYDVKMKEKGDIPEGYSVSREKKERFSLILESASTNQTSMYLCASSSTATGGGNQPQHFGDGTRLSIL.

Concerning this clonotype: The junction and the germline gene differ at one end; a read error may be behind it. The rearrangement joins TRBV20-1 to TRBJ2-7; the D gene is possibly TRBD2 (6 bases). The germline gives CDR1 DFQATT, CDR2 SNEGSKA (reference sequence). The CDR3 covers 15 residues. CDR3 residues: CSAKPRDGDSYKQYF. CDR3 DNA sequence: TGCAGTGCAAAACCACGGGACGGGGACTCCTACAAGCAGTACTTC.

This clonotype has more than one count but fewer than ten. This chain uses TRBV3-1 with TRBJ2-7; D ambiguous. The V end lost 1 base, the J end lost 7 bases, and 8 bases lay between the germline ends. Germline assignment: CDR1 LGHDT and CDR2 YNNKEL (reference sequence). The CDR3 runs 12 residues. The CDR3 sequence: CASSQGWAEQYF. In nucleotides, the CDR3 is TGTGCCAGCAGCCAAGGATGGGCGGAGCAGTACTTC.

The chain joins TRBV4-1 to TRBJ2-5, with D unclear. The CDR3 has 15 residues. V dropped 0 bases and J dropped 1 base, with 9 bases sitting between them. CDR1 and CDR2 from the germline V gene are MGHRA and YSYEKL. Here the CDR3 DNA reads TGCGCCAGCAGCCAAGATGGAAAGGTCCAAGAGACCCAGTACTTC. Encoded protein: CASSQDGKVQETQYF.

The chain employs TRBV25-1 and TRBJ2-7, with 15 bases fitting TRBD2. In germline, CDR1 is MGHDK, CDR2 SYGVNS. V lost 5 bases and J lost 3; bases outside the gene matches: 11. The CDR3 spans 18 residues. CDR3 residues: CASSRGTGGLAGGYEQYF. CDR3 coding DNA: TGTGCCAGCAGTAGGGGGACGGGGGGACTAGCGGGAGGCTACGAGCAGTACTTC.

This clonotype has just a few counts. J is TRBJ2-7 and V is TRBV10-3; tentatively, D is TRBD2 (7 bases). CDR3 length equals 12 residues. CDR1 and CDR2 from the germline V gene are ENHRY and SYGVKD. Trimming took 4 bases from V and 5 from J, leaving 9 bases between them. DNA of the CDR3: TGTGCCATCAGTGTAGGGGGGGACGAGCAGTACTTC. Its protein is CAISVGGDEQYF.

This CDR3 reads CASSRLLGTGGSDTQYF. CDR3 in DNA: TGTGCCAGCAGTCGCCTTTTAGGGACGGGAGGGTCAGATACGCAGTATTTT. The chain joins TRBV27 to TRBJ2-3; 8 bases are a match to TRBD2. The CDR3 runs to 17 residues. V trimming: 5 bases; J trimming: 4 bases; junction bases outside the gene matches: 14. Germline V gene data show CDR1 as MNHEY and CDR2 as SMNVEV (reference sequence).

There are a few counts of this clonotype. J is TRBJ2-2 and V is TRBV15, with a possible D match to TRBD1 (6 bases). The CDR3 is 19 residues long. CDR1 and CDR2 (germline): LNHNV, YYDKDF (reference sequence). Trimming removed 4 bases at V and 3 bases at J, with 24 bases between. CDR3 in amino acids: CATSNRNFLGARDTGELFF. The CDR3 DNA reads as TGTGCCACCAGCAACCGAAATTTCTTGGGGGCGCGTGACACCGGGGAGCTGTTTTTT.

This clonotype was picked up many times. The rearrangement joins TRBV4-2 to TRBJ2-2, with D perhaps TRBD1 or TRBD2 (5 bases each). The CDR3 length is 20 residues. The germline V gene has CDR1 LGHNA and CDR2 YNFKEQ. Trimming left V 4 bases short and J 1 base short, with 25 bases between. The CDR3 nucleotides are TGTGCCAGCAGCCCTAACCCTCTGGGTGAGGGGTTCTTGAACACCGGGGAGCTGTTTTTT. This sequence encodes CASSPNPLGEGFLNTGELFF.

CDR3 nucleotide sequence: TGTGCCAGCGCCAGTGATGTCCCAGGGGGGGATTTGGTGATTGATACGCAGTATTTT. Amino acids: CASASDVPGGDLVIDTQYF. The chain uses TRBV3-1 and TRBJ2-3; D is perhaps TRBD1 or TRBD2 (7 bases each). The V end lost 8 bases, the J end lost 6 bases, and 33 bases lay between the germline ends. The V gene's germline CDR1 is LGHDT and CDR2 YNNKEL (reference sequence). The CDR3 consists of 19 residues.

This clonotype has a single count. The chain recombines TRBV29-1 with TRBJ2-1; 9 bases align to TRBD2. With V trimmed by 4 bases and J by 1 base, 11 bases remained unmatched. CDR1 SQVTM and CDR2 ANQGSEA come from the germline V gene. The CDR3 sequence is 17 residues long. CDR3 DNA: TGCAGCGTTGGAGGTCTAGCGGGATATCGGTCCTACAATGAGCAGTTCTTC. Its translation is CSVGGLAGYRSYNEQFF.

This clonotype appeared a few times. The chain links TRBV29-1 to TRBJ2-3; the match to TRBD2 covers 7 bases. CDR3 length: 15 residues. The junction had 5 bases not matched to a gene; V was cut back by 1 base and J by 1 base. Germline assignment: CDR1 SQVTM and CDR2 ANQGSEA. Here the CDR3 reads CSVEVASGGTDTQYF. The CDR3 nucleotides read TGCAGCGTTGAAGTCGCTAGCGGAGGCACAGATACGCAGTATTTT.